The clone carrying this T cell receptor beta chain has more than one count but fewer than ten. Its specificity is unknown. Study results and limitations: The larger cohort examined one V-J beta rearrangement, not whole repertoires. Tumor memory CD4+ T cell TCR gene usage clustered with blood and lymph node memory CD4+ cells and lymph node naive CD4+ cells. Tumor Treg TCRs overlapped most with tumor naive CD4+ cells.

CDR3 size: 16 residues. CDR1 is SEHNR and CDR2 is FQNEAQ in the germline V gene (reference sequence). With 1 base removed from V and 2 bases from J, the gap between germline ends came to 13 bases. TCRdb analysed the 5' RACE reads with MiXCR anew, one entry per CDR3 protein. The repertoire holds some 57,000 distinct CDR3 sequences, with more than 15% as singletons. This receptor was identified in a female donor with breast cancer. This chain joins TRBV7-9 and TRBJ2-3; D uncertain. Sequences were obtained from naive CD4+ T cells sorted from blood. Noted subset: naive CD4+ T cells, CD4+CD45RA+CD25-. DNA for the CDR3: TGTGCCAGCAGCTTAGACTTCGGGCTCCACACAGATACGCAGTATTTT. This codes for CASSLDFGLHTDTQYF.